This T cell receptor beta chain emerged from a study of CD8 T cells in Susac syndrome. There are 14 residues in the CDR3. V gave up 6 bases and J gave up 9 bases, with 17 bases separating them. Germline lookup yields CDR1 MDHEN and CDR2 SYDVKM. After extraction with the RNeasy kit, roughly 0.45 to 1 ug of the RNA was reverse transcribed using random hexamers. TCRdb redid the calling of the immunoSEQ multiplex PCR reads with MiXCR, one entry per CDR3 protein. The data show 150,000 to 200,000 distinct CDR3 sequences, with roughly 94% seen just once and about 0.086% held by the top ten. The source of this sequence is a human donor with multiple sclerosis. Sequences were obtained from CD4+ T cells from PBMCs. The rearrangement joins TRBV28 to TRBJ2-2; a weak D match, TRBD1 (6 bases). The CDR3 is CASSPGTPSRELFF. CDR3 in DNA: TGTGCCAGCAGCCCCGGGACACCTAGTCGGGAGCTGTTTTTT.